A single sample gave rise to the 32 T cell receptor beta chains below, sequenced in a study of blood T cell repertoires in COVID-19. The assay was immunoSEQ multiplex PCR, and TCRdb's table has in-frame clones only and misses some. The sample includes 100,000 to 150,000 clones, roughly four fifths of them seen just once. The specimen was PBMCs or T cells enriched from blood (not recorded which). Receptors were obtained from a man aged 35-49 years with acute COVID-19.

This clone turned up a few times. This chain connects TRBV7-9 to TRBJ2-3; 11 bases are shared with TRBD2. The junction had 7 bases not matched to a gene; V was cut back by 5 bases and J by 3 bases. Germline lookup yields CDR1 SEHNR and CDR2 FQNEAQ (reference sequence). The CDR3 spans 16 residues. The CDR3 sequence: CASSQNSGGVTDTQYF. As DNA, the CDR3 is TGTGCCAGCAGCCAGAATAGCGGGGGGGTTACAGATACGCAGTATTTT.

The chain has TRBV28 and TRBJ2-3; possible D gene TRBD1, 7 bases. Germline assignment: CDR1 MDHEN and CDR2 SYDVKM. This CDR3 region has 15 residues. The V and J ends lost 1 base and 4 bases respectively, with 12 bases between them. The CDR3 nucleotides are TGTGCCAGCAGTTTATTGCAGGGGGGCGCAGATACGCAGTATTTT. Translated, it gives CASSLLQGGADTQYF. Filled out from reference TRBV28 and TRBJ2-3, the complete variable domain reads DVKVTQSSRYLVKRTGEKVFLECVQDMDHENMFWYRQDPGLGLRLIYFSYDVKMKEKGDIPEGYSVSREKKERFSLILESASTNQTSMYLCASSLLQGGADTQYFGPGTRLTVL.

This CDR3 is CASSFSSGGTEAFF. The CDR3 coding sequence is TGTGCCAGCAGCTTTTCAAGTGGAGGCACTGAAGCTTTCTTT. The rearrangement uses TRBV11-3 and TRBJ1-1; no firm D call. Per the germline V gene, CDR1 is SGHNT and CDR2 is YENEEA. The V gene lost 3 bases and the J gene lost 4 bases, with 12 bases spanning the gap. This CDR3 spans 14 amino acids.

This rearrangement joins TRBV5-5 to TRBJ1-2, with TRBD1 matching over 7 bases. Germline V gives CDR1 SGHKS, CDR2 YYEKEE (reference sequence). J was trimmed by 4 bases and V by 1 base; bases with no gene match: 10. The CDR3 is 16 amino acids. The CDR3 bases are TGTGCCAGCAGCTTGTTGGGAACGGCAGGGGGCTATGGCTACACCTTC. This translates into CASSLLGTAGGYGYTF.

The chain has TRBV3-1 (or the pseudogene TRBV3-2) and TRBJ2-1; unclear D gene. The CDR3 spans 15 residues. V gave up 4 bases and J gave up 0 bases, with 10 bases separating them. Germline CDR1 LGHDT, CDR2 YNNKEL (reference sequence). The CDR3 DNA follows: TGTGCCAGCAGCCCACGAGTGAGCTCCTACAATGAGCAGTTCTTC. Translated: CASSPRVSSYNEQFF.

DNA for the CDR3: TGTGCCAGCAGCCCGGGCGGGAGGAATGAGCAGTTCTTC. This gives the protein CASSPGGRNEQFF. J is TRBJ2-1 and V is TRBV11-2, with 8 bases aligning to TRBD2. The germline CDR1 and CDR2 sequences are SGHAT and FQNNGV. The CDR3 loop spans 13 amino acids. Trimming at V came to 5 bases and at J to 7 bases, leaving 4 bases not matched to a gene.

The rearrangement uses TRBV7-2 and TRBJ2-1, with TRBD1 identical over 8 bases. Losses at the gene ends were 5 bases for V and 9 bases for J; bases not matched to a gene: 9. The CDR3 contains 14 residues. Germline loops: CDR1 SGHTA, CDR2 FQGNSA. This CDR3 reads CASSLWTGKAEQFF. The CDR3 DNA is TGTGCCAGCAGCCTCTGGACAGGGAAGGCTGAGCAGTTCTTC.

This chain joins TRBV7-6 and TRBJ1-5; D remains ambiguous. Trimming removed 4 bases at V and 6 bases at J, with 13 bases between. Germline V gene sequence: CDR1 SGHVS, CDR2 FNYEAQ. This CDR3 has 14 residues. The CDR3 bases are TGTGCCAGCAGCTCGGACTGGGGTGGTCAGCCCCAGCATTTT. Translation: CASSSDWGGQPQHF.

This CDR3 reads CASSPTRSSYNEQFF. In DNA form, the CDR3 reads TGTGCCAGCAGCCCCACTAGAAGCTCCTACAATGAGCAGTTCTTC. The genes are TRBV7-2 and TRBJ2-1, with D perhaps matching TRBD2 (5 bases). Per germline, CDR1 SGHTA and CDR2 FQGNSA. This CDR3 region has 15 residues. With 5 bases removed from V and 0 bases from J, the gap between germline ends came to 11 bases. Full variable domain (missing parts from reference TRBV7-2 and TRBJ2-1): GAGVSQSPSNKVTEKGKDVELRCDPISGHTALYWYRQSLGQGLEFLIYFQGNSAPDKSGLPSDRFSAERTGGSVSTLTIQRTQQEDSAVYLCASSPTRSSYNEQFFGPGTRLTVL.

V gene TRBV29-1 combines with J gene TRBJ2-7; perhaps TRBD1 as D (6 bases). Germline V lookup: CDR1 SQVTM, CDR2 ANQGSEA. V was cut by 5 bases and J by 0 bases, with 14 bases left in between. This CDR3 comprises 14 residues. The CDR3 here is CSVLQGLSSYEQYF. CDR3 in DNA: TGCAGCGTTTTACAGGGCCTAAGCTCCTACGAGCAGTACTTC.

The chain uses TRBV5-1 and TRBJ2-5; 14 bases map to TRBD2. Germline CDR1 reads SGHRS; CDR2 reads YFSETQ. V gave up 3 bases and J gave up 5 bases; unmatched junction bases: 3. The CDR3 spans 15 residues. The chain's CDR3 is CASSSGLAGAETQYF. CDR3 DNA sequence: TGCGCCAGCAGCTCGGGACTAGCGGGGGCCGAGACCCAGTACTTC.

V and J are TRBV12-2 and TRBJ2-3; the table's D call of TRBD1 was not tested on the DNA. TRBV12-2 corresponds to a pseudogene. This CDR3 region has 13 residues. DNA of the CDR3: TGTGCAAGTCGCTTAGGGCCCACAGATACGCAGTATTTT. This translates into CASRLGPTDTQYF.

This rearrangement joins TRBV9 to TRBJ2-1, with TRBD2 identical over 7 bases. CDR3 length equals 15 residues. Germline trimming cut 4 bases from V and 0 bases from J; bases unmatched to any gene: 4. The germline CDR1 and CDR2 sequences are SGDLS and YYNGEE. CDR3 DNA: TGTGCCAGCAGCCTCTCGGGGGGCTCCTACAATGAGCAGTTCTTC. This encodes CASSLSGGSYNEQFF.

This chain connects TRBV3-1 (or the pseudogene TRBV3-2) to TRBJ2-2, with TRBD2 matching 14 bases. Unmatched junction bases numbered 5, after V lost 1 base and J lost 1 base. The CDR3 length is 19 residues. Germline V gene data show CDR1 as LGHDT and CDR2 as YNNKEL (reference sequence). The CDR3 nucleotides are TGTGCCAGCAGCCAAGGACTAGCGGGAGGGCCGGGGAACACCGGGGAGCTGTTTTTT. This gives the protein CASSQGLAGGPGNTGELFF.

This clone has only a few counts. This chain uses TRBV7-9 with TRBJ2-2, with 7 bases fitting TRBD2. This CDR3 is built from 16 residues. V shed 5 bases, J shed 3 bases, and the junction held 9 bases outside the gene matches. From germline, CDR1 is SEHNR and CDR2 FQNEAQ (reference sequence). The CDR3 DNA is TGTGCCAGCAGCCCCACCGGGACTATTTACACCGGGGAGCTGTTTTTT. Protein sequence: CASSPTGTIYTGELFF.

The J gene is TRBJ1-2, the V gene TRBV28; D call uncertain. Germline CDR1 is MDHEN and CDR2 is SYDVKM. Trimming removed 6 bases from V and 0 bases from J, with 11 bases in between. The CDR3 covers 14 residues. CDR3 coding DNA: TGTGCCAGCAGATCAGAATCAGCTAACTATGGCTACACCTTC. Protein: CASRSESANYGYTF.

The V call is TRBV6-5, the J call TRBJ1-2; D not resolved. With 6 bases removed from V and 1 base from J, the gap between germline ends came to 12 bases. Germline values: CDR1 MNHEY, CDR2 SVGAGI. The CDR3 loop spans 14 amino acids. CDR3 sequence (DNA): TGTGCCAGCAGCCCCAACGGGGTTAACTATGGCTACACCTTC. Residues: CASSPNGVNYGYTF.

The genes are TRBV7-9 and TRBJ2-1; the D gene is possibly TRBD2 (5 bases). Germline CDR1 SEHNR, CDR2 FQNEAQ (reference sequence). The V end was cut by 5 bases, the J end by 0 bases, with 20 bases between. This CDR3 has 18 amino acids. The CDR3 DNA follows: TGTGCCAGCAGCCTCGGAATGGTGGTGCGGGCCTCCTACAATGAGCAGTTCTTC. It is translated as CASSLGMVVRASYNEQFF.

The J gene is TRBJ2-7, the V gene TRBV7-8; TRBD2 is a possible D gene (5 bases). Per germline, CDR1 SGHVS and CDR2 FQNEAQ. V was cut by 7 bases and J by 5 bases, with 21 bases left in between. The CDR3 contains 15 residues. Written as DNA, the CDR3 is TGTGCCAGCACCCCGACCCCCCTAGCTCAGGACGAGCAGTACTTC. Its protein product is CASTPTPLAQDEQYF. Drawing the rest from reference TRBV7-8 and TRBJ2-7, the complete variable domain is GAGVSQSPRYKVAKRGQDVALRCDPISGHVSLFWYQQALGQGPEFLTYFQNEAQLDKSGLPSDRFFAERPEGSVSTLKIQRTQQEDSAVYLCASTPTPLAQDEQYFGPGTRLTVT.

The rearrangement joins TRBV10-3 to TRBJ2-7; the match to TRBD1 covers 11 bases. The CDR3 spans 15 residues. J lost 4 bases, V lost 4 bases, and 6 bases had no gene match. The germline V gene encodes CDR1 ENHRY and CDR2 SYGVKD. The CDR3 protein is CAISAPGQGGYEQYF. The CDR3 DNA follows: TGTGCCATCAGTGCTCCGGGACAGGGGGGATACGAGCAGTACTTC.

The rearrangement joins TRBV5-1 to TRBJ2-6, with TRBD2 matching over 9 bases. V gave up 0 bases and J gave up 1 base; unmatched junction bases: 5. Germline V gene lookup returns CDR1 SGHRS and CDR2 YFSETQ. The CDR3 length is 18 residues. In DNA form, the CDR3 reads TGCGCCAGCAGCTTGGGCGGGGGGGCGCGGTCTGGGGCCAACGTCCTGACTTTC. Its protein is CASSLGGGARSGANVLTF.

The chain uses TRBV30 and TRBJ1-5, with D possibly TRBD1 on 5 matching bases. V was shortened by 2 bases and J by 2 bases, with 10 bases between the two germline ends. The V gene's germline CDR1 is GTSNPN and CDR2 SVGIG (reference sequence). The length of the CDR3 is 14 residues. The CDR3 here is CAWSLDSGNQPQHF. The CDR3 coding sequence is TGTGCCTGGAGTCTCGACAGCGGCAATCAGCCCCAGCATTTT.

The rearrangement joins TRBV28 to TRBJ2-3, with 7 bases fitting TRBD2. In germline, CDR1 is MDHEN, CDR2 SYDVKM. The V segment lost 3 bases and the J segment 1 base; nucleotides outside the gene matches: 4. The CDR3 loop spans 15 amino acids. The CDR3 sequence: CASSFGGRGTDTQYF. In DNA, the CDR3 is TGTGCCAGCAGTTTCGGAGGGAGGGGCACAGATACGCAGTATTTT. The variable domain in full, completed from reference TRBV28 and TRBJ2-3, reads DVKVTQSSRYLVKRTGEKVFLECVQDMDHENMFWYRQDPGLGLRLIYFSYDVKMKEKGDIPEGYSVSREKKERFSLILESASTNQTSMYLCASSFGGRGTDTQYFGPGTRLTVL.

On this clone itself: A much larger clone sits a single nucleotide away, making a read error possible. The chain employs TRBV7-2 and TRBJ1-1, with D perhaps TRBD1 (5 bases). The CDR3 runs 13 residues. The V end was cut by 2 bases, the J end by 3 bases, with 7 bases between. Germline-derived CDR1 and CDR2 are SGHTA and FQGNSA. The CDR3 sequence is CASSLQGDTEAFF. The DNA of the CDR3 is TGTGCCAGCAGCTTACAAGGGGACACTGAAGCTTTCTTT.

This clone occurred a few times. V gene TRBV3-1 (or the pseudogene TRBV3-2) combines with J gene TRBJ1-2; D uncertain. This CDR3 spans 13 amino acids. Germline V gives CDR1 LGHDT, CDR2 YNNKEL (reference sequence). Trimming shortened V by 4 bases and J by 4 bases, and 10 bases separated the two germline ends. Here the CDR3 DNA reads TGTGCCAGCAGCCGTGAGGGTCCCTATGGCTACACCTTC. Residues: CASSREGPYGYTF.

The CDR3 region has the DNA TGTGCCAGCAGCTTGACACCAATAGGGAGAGAGACCCAGTACTTC. Encoded protein: CASSLTPIGRETQYF. The genes are TRBV6-5 and TRBJ2-5; tentative D call: TRBD2 (5 bases). Trimming stripped 6 bases from V and 4 bases from J, with 18 bases between. This CDR3 region has 15 residues. Germline loops: CDR1 MNHEY, CDR2 SVGAGI.

The gene calls are TRBV2 and TRBJ1-3; the D gene is possibly TRBD1 (5 bases). The CDR3 loop spans 16 amino acids. Germline V gene sequence: CDR1 SNHLY, CDR2 FYNNEI. Trimming removed 3 bases from V and 0 bases from J, with 12 bases in between. CDR3: CASSEQGSDSGNTIYF. CDR3 bases: TGTGCCAGCAGTGAGCAGGGCAGTGACTCTGGAAACACCATATATTTT.

The chain carries TRBV6-5 and TRBJ2-3, with D maybe TRBD2 (6 bases). Germline V gives CDR1 MNHEY, CDR2 SVGAGI. The CDR3 sequence is 14 residues long. V lost 5 bases, J lost 2 bases, and 11 bases lay in between. CDR3: CASSPWDFTDTQYF. The CDR3 DNA reads TGTGCCAGCAGTCCCTGGGACTTCACAGATACGCAGTATTTT.

This chain connects TRBV6-5 to TRBJ1-5; 11 positions match TRBD1. Per the germline V gene, CDR1 is MNHEY and CDR2 is SVGAGI. The J segment lost 5 bases and the V segment lost 4 bases, leaving 4 bases of the junction unmatched. The CDR3 runs 15 residues. CDR3 loop: CASSSRTGGDQPQHF. In DNA form, the CDR3 reads TGTGCCAGCAGTTCCCGGACAGGGGGCGATCAGCCCCAGCATTTT.

There are a few counts of this clone. V is TRBV29-1 and J is TRBJ2-7; 7 nucleotides align to TRBD1. Germline lookup yields CDR1 SQVTM and CDR2 ANQGSEA. With 3 bases clipped from V and 5 bases from J, the junction kept 10 bases outside the gene matches. The CDR3 runs to 14 residues. This CDR3 is CSVEGRQGADEQYF. CDR3 coding DNA: TGCAGCGTTGAGGGTAGACAGGGAGCAGACGAGCAGTACTTC.

The gene calls are TRBV27 and TRBJ1-1; D possibly corresponds to TRBD1 (6 bases). V lost 6 bases and J lost 6, with 11 bases in between. The CDR3 totals 12 residues. Germline V gene lookup returns CDR1 MNHEY and CDR2 SMNVEV (reference sequence). This CDR3 reads CASRNYRAEAFF. As DNA, the CDR3 is TGTGCCAGCAGAAACTACAGGGCTGAAGCTTTCTTT.

J is TRBJ2-2 and V is TRBV5-1; TRBD1 might be the D (5 bases). The CDR3 spans 15 residues. Looked up from germline, CDR1 is SGHRS and CDR2 is YFSETQ. The V and J ends lost 1 base and 4 bases respectively, with 11 bases between them. Written as DNA, the CDR3 is TGCGCCAGCAGCTTGTTGCAGGGTGGCACCGGGGAGCTGTTTTTT. Amino acid sequence: CASSLLQGGTGELFF.